One sample yielded the 27 T cell receptor beta chains listed below, sequenced in a study of cytomegalovirus exposure and HLA in healthy donors. With 60 Vbeta and 13 Jbeta primers, the PCR was carried out. Using immunoSEQ multiplex PCR, the repertoire was profiled, and TCRdb retains in-frame clones only, with some absent. The repertoire holds about 140,000 clones, with over 60% as singletons. The sample was PBMCs. These receptors were obtained from a middle-aged man in good health and CMV-seronegative.

This clone was counted a single time. The J gene is TRBJ2-5, the V gene TRBV18; TRBD1 matches at 9 bases. V shed 3 bases, J shed 0 bases, and the junction held 2 bases outside the gene matches. Germline assignment: CDR1 KGHSH and CDR2 LQKENI. The CDR3 sequence is 15 residues long. The CDR3 loop is CASSPRTGDQETQYF. The DNA of the CDR3 is TGTGCCAGCTCACCTCGGACAGGGGACCAAGAGACCCAGTACTTC. Full variable domain (missing parts from reference TRBV18 and TRBJ2-5): NAGVMQNPRHLVRRRGQEARLRCSPMKGHSHVYWYRQLPEEGLKFMVYLQKENIIDESGMPKERFSAEFPKEGPSILRIQQVVRGDSAAYFCASSPRTGDQETQYFGPGTRLLVL.

This chain joins TRBV4-3 and TRBJ2-2; D is undetermined. CDR3 size: 16 residues. Germline CDR1 and CDR2: LGHNA and YSLEER. V was cut by 1 base and J by 3 bases, with 12 bases left in between. CDR3 region: CASSQGRSGYTGELFF. DNA of the CDR3: TGCGCCAGCAGCCAAGGGCGGTCGGGTTACACCGGGGAGCTGTTTTTT.

The J gene is TRBJ2-4, the V gene TRBV6-5; 8 bases match TRBD1. The length of the CDR3 is 15 residues. The germline V gene encodes CDR1 MNHEY and CDR2 SVGAGI. Trimming removed 5 bases from V and 0 bases from J; junction bases left unmatched: 3. DNA for the CDR3: TGTGCCAGCAGTCCCGGACAGGGAGCCAAAAACATTCAGTACTTC. Protein sequence: CASSPGQGAKNIQYF.

The genes are TRBV5-1 and TRBJ1-1, with D possibly being TRBD1 (5 bases). Trimming removed 4 bases from V and 7 bases from J, with 11 bases in between. CDR1 and CDR2 (germline): SGHRS, YFSETQ. The CDR3 is 12 residues long. CDR3 loop: CASSRDFLEAFF. The CDR3 DNA reads TGCGCCAGCAGCCGGGACTTTCTTGAAGCTTTCTTT.

The chain combines TRBV7-2 with TRBJ1-5, with 7 bases lining up with TRBD1. J lost 0 bases, V lost 0 bases, and 5 bases had no gene match. CDR1 and CDR2 (germline): SGHTA, FQGNSA. The CDR3 has 17 residues. CDR3 sequence (DNA): TGTGCCAGCAGCTTAGCGCAGGGGGTTTATAGCAATCAGCCCCAGCATTTT. Its translation: CASSLAQGVYSNQPQHF.

This sequence joins TRBV7-2 and TRBJ1-5; D gene uncertain. The germline V gene has CDR1 SGHTA and CDR2 FQGNSA. The CDR3 sequence is 15 residues long. Trimming left V 5 bases short and J 2 bases short, with 13 bases between. CDR3 loop: CASSLGMGGNQPQHF. The CDR3 bases are TGTGCCAGCAGCCTCGGCATGGGAGGCAATCAGCCCCAGCATTTT.

The chain employs TRBV18 and TRBJ2-3, with a weak D call TRBD2 (7 bases). The CDR3 covers 14 residues. Germline V lookup: CDR1 KGHSH, CDR2 LQKENI. V lost 6 bases and J lost 5, with 15 bases in between. This chain's CDR3 is CASSILGGRDTQYF. The CDR3 bases are TGTGCCAGCTCCATCCTCGGGGGGCGAGATACGCAGTATTTT.

The rearrangement uses TRBV5-8 and TRBJ2-5, with TRBD1 matching over 9 bases. From germline, CDR1 is SGHTS and CDR2 YDEGEE. The CDR3 has 15 residues. V lost 6 bases, J lost 6 bases, and 12 bases stayed unmatched. The CDR3 DNA reads TGTGCCAGCATTGGGAACCCGACAGGGGGACAGACCCAGTACTTC. Residues: CASIGNPTGGQTQYF.

The chain recombines TRBV19 with TRBJ1-4; perhaps TRBD1 as D (5 bases). Per the germline V gene, CDR1 is LNHDA and CDR2 is SQIVND (reference sequence). The CDR3 has 14 amino acids. Trimming stripped 4 bases from V and 5 bases from J, with 11 bases between. The chain's CDR3 is CASSTLRGNEKLFF. CDR3 sequence (DNA): TGTGCCAGTAGTACCCTTCGGGGGAATGAAAAACTGTTTTTT.

There are a few counts of this clone. Given the absence of the conserved phenylalanine or tryptophan at the CDR3 end, a read error is likely. The DNA is omitted, as the CDR3 cannot be located on it reliably, and the CDR3 follows TCRdb's listing. The rearrangement joins TRBV6-6 to TRBJ2-3; the D call of TRBD1 is as the table states it, not checked on the DNA. The CDR3 spans 16 amino acids, including both terminal residues. CDR1 and CDR2 from the germline V gene are MNHNY and SVGAGI (reference sequence). The CDR3 sequence is CASSYSLGTGLWQILL.

The rearrangement joins TRBV29-1 to TRBJ2-7; D is perhaps TRBD2 (5 bases). The V gene's germline CDR1 is SQVTM and CDR2 ANQGSEA. The CDR3 totals 15 residues. The V end was cut by 7 bases, the J end by 4 bases, with 23 bases between. The CDR3 coding sequence is TGCAGCGCGCAGCTTCCCGGGATCTTCGCTTACGAGCAGTACTTC. Amino acid sequence: CSAQLPGIFAYEQYF.

The chain combines TRBV4-1 with TRBJ2-2; D possibly corresponds to TRBD1 (7 bases). This CDR3 has 18 amino acids. Between the trimmed V and J ends, which lost 1 base and 2 bases, there was a span of 17 bases. From germline, CDR1 is MGHRA and CDR2 YSYEKL. CDR3 bases: TGCGCCAGCAGCCAAGTATCCTCAGGGGGGATAAACACCGGGGAGCTGTTTTTT. Amino acid sequence: CASSQVSSGGINTGELFF.

This clone was seen only a few times. The V and J genes are TRBV7-9 and TRBJ1-4, with TRBD1 matching 10 bases. The V and J ends lost 3 bases and 4 bases, in that order; junction bases with no gene match: 8. The CDR3 spans 17 residues. In germline, CDR1 is SEHNR, CDR2 FQNEAQ (reference sequence). The CDR3, as DNA: TGTGCCAGCAGCTTTGGGACAGGGGCATCGGGTAATGAAAAACTGTTTTTT. It codes for CASSFGTGASGNEKLFF.

The chain joins TRBV5-6 to TRBJ1-2, with TRBD1 matching over 7 bases. V was pared by 0 bases and J by 6 bases, with 8 bases of the junction left unmatched. CDR3 length: 15 residues. Germline V gene data show CDR1 as SGHDT and CDR2 as YYEEEE. The CDR3 loop reads CASSLVDRAVHGYTF. CDR3 coding DNA: TGTGCCAGCAGCTTGGTCGACAGGGCGGTACATGGCTACACCTTC.

This chain connects TRBV7-2 to TRBJ2-7, with 10 bases lining up with TRBD2. With V trimmed by 1 base and J by 7 bases, 7 bases remained unmatched. The CDR3 is 15 amino acids. Germline lookup yields CDR1 SGHTA and CDR2 FQGNSA. The CDR3 DNA sequence: TGTGCCAGCAGCTTAGTGGCTAGCGGGAGTAGGGAGCAGTACTTC. It translates to CASSLVASGSREQYF. Using reference TRBV7-2 and TRBJ2-7 for the parts outside the CDR3, the full variable domain is GAGVSQSPSNKVTEKGKDVELRCDPISGHTALYWYRQSLGQGLEFLIYFQGNSAPDKSGLPSDRFSAERTGGSVSTLTIQRTQQEDSAVYLCASSLVASGSREQYFGPGTRLTVT.

This clone was seen just once. V usage is TRBV10-3 and J usage is TRBJ1-4; D not resolved. There are 17 residues in the CDR3. Trimming pared 0 bases from V and 8 bases from J, leaving 19 bases between. The germline V gene encodes CDR1 ENHRY and CDR2 SYGVKD. The CDR3 coding sequence is TGTGCCATCAGTGAGTCGAGCCGAGGGTATAGGTGGGAAAAACTGTTTTTT. Its translation is CAISESSRGYRWEKLFF.

The V and J genes are TRBV4-3 and TRBJ2-1; D perhaps matches TRBD1 (6 bases). Trimming removed 1 base from V and 9 bases from J, with 22 bases in between. Germline V gene data show CDR1 as LGHNA and CDR2 as YSLEER. CDR3 length: 17 amino acids. CDR3 in amino acids: CASSQALYGLQGGEQFF. The CDR3 bases are TGCGCCAGCAGCCAAGCTCTCTACGGGCTTCAAGGGGGTGAGCAGTTCTTC.

The chain links TRBV30 to TRBJ2-5; possible D gene TRBD2, 5 bases. V lost 1 base and J 4 bases, leaving 7 bases between the germline ends. Germline values: CDR1 GTSNPN, CDR2 SVGIG (reference sequence). There are 12 residues in the CDR3. CDR3 nucleotides: TGTGCCTGGAGTGGAGGGTCAGAGACCCAGTACTTC. It encodes CAWSGGSETQYF.

The CDR3 region has the DNA TGTGCCTGGAGATTTGGGACTAGCGTCAGCGAGCAGTACTTC. This sequence encodes CAWRFGTSVSEQYF. The chain combines TRBV30 with TRBJ2-7, with 10 bases aligning to TRBD2. The CDR3 runs to 14 residues. Germline assignment: CDR1 GTSNPN and CDR2 SVGIG (reference sequence). Trimming removed 3 bases from V and 6 bases from J; junction bases left unmatched: 8.

This clone was seen once. The rearrangement joins TRBV5-8 to TRBJ2-7; D perhaps matches TRBD2 (6 bases). The CDR3 is 12 amino acids. Trimming stripped 0 bases from V and 11 bases from J, with 12 bases between. Germline lookup yields CDR1 SGHTS and CDR2 YDEGEE. CDR3 nucleotides: TGTGCCAGCAGCTTGGGTTTCCAGCGGGAGTACTTC. Translating it yields CASSLGFQREYF.

The chain has TRBV7-9 and TRBJ1-6; 8 bases fit TRBD1. Germline V CDR1 and CDR2: SEHNR, FQNEAQ (reference sequence). Trimming removed 5 bases from V and 7 bases from J; junction bases left unmatched: 10. This CDR3 is built from 16 residues. The CDR3 sequence: CASSGTGGAGNSPLHF. CDR3 nucleotides: TGTGCCAGCAGCGGAACAGGGGGTGCGGGCAATTCACCCCTCCACTTT. Full variable domain (rest looked up from reference TRBV7-9 and TRBJ1-6): DTGVSQNPRHKITKRGQNVTFRCDPISEHNRLYWYRQTLGQGPEFLTYFQNEAQLEKSRLLSDRFSAERPKGSFSTLEIQRTEQGDSAMYLCASSGTGGAGNSPLHFGNGTRLTVT.

This clone was detected a few times. This chain joins TRBV27 and TRBJ2-3; the D gene is possibly TRBD1 (5 bases). Germline values: CDR1 MNHEY, CDR2 SMNVEV (reference sequence). This CDR3 contains 12 residues. V was shortened by 8 bases and J by 4 bases, with 10 bases between the two germline ends. As DNA, the CDR3 is TGTGCCAGCGGCAGGGTCTCAGATACGCAGTATTTT. It is translated as CASGRVSDTQYF.

This clone has a handful of counts. The chain is built from TRBV4-3 and TRBJ2-7, with D perhaps TRBD1 (5 bases). V was trimmed by 0 bases and J by 7 bases, leaving 16 bases between them. CDR1 and CDR2 (germline): LGHNA, YSLEER. The CDR3 contains 15 residues. This CDR3 is CASSQDQSPGREQYF. The CDR3 DNA follows: TGCGCCAGCAGCCAAGATCAGAGCCCAGGGCGGGAGCAGTACTTC.

In this sample, this clone turned up a few times. The chain employs TRBV7-8 and TRBJ2-1; 10 positions match TRBD2. This CDR3 has 15 residues. Unmatched junction bases numbered 6, after V lost 4 bases and J lost 6 bases. CDR1 is SGHVS and CDR2 is FQNEAQ in the germline V gene. The CDR3: CASSSIAGGRNEQFF. For the CDR3, the DNA is TGTGCCAGCAGCTCGATAGCGGGGGGCCGCAATGAGCAGTTCTTC.

V gene TRBV10-3 combines with J gene TRBJ2-3; 7 positions agree with TRBD1. V lost 11 bases, J lost 0 bases, and 8 bases stayed unmatched. Germline V lookup: CDR1 ENHRY, CDR2 SYGVKD. There are 14 residues in the CDR3. In nucleotides, the CDR3 is TGTGCCGCAAGCCGGGACAGAAGCACAGATACGCAGTATTTT. Translation gives CAASRDRSTDTQYF.

This clone occurred a few times. V usage is TRBV15 and J usage is TRBJ2-3; the match to TRBD2 covers 8 bases. Germline V gives CDR1 LNHNV, CDR2 YYDKDF (reference sequence). With 0 bases clipped from V and 6 bases from J, the junction kept 5 bases outside the gene matches. CDR3 length equals 15 residues. In DNA, the CDR3 is TGTGCCACCAGCAGAGATCGAGCGGGAGTGGATACGCAGTATTTT. This encodes CATSRDRAGVDTQYF. Drawing the rest from reference TRBV15 and TRBJ2-3, the complete variable domain is DAMVIQNPRYQVTQFGKPVTLSCSQTLNHNVMYWYQQKSSQAPKLLFHYYDKDFNNEADTPDNFQSRRPNTSFCFLDIRSPGLGDTAMYLCATSRDRAGVDTQYFGPGTRLTVL.

The gene calls are TRBV23-1 and TRBJ2-1; 12 bases align to TRBD2. TRBV23-1 is an ORF, and what it does is uncertain. The junction had 3 bases not matched to a gene; V was cut back by 6 bases and J by 6 bases. This CDR3 has 14 residues. The CDR3 is CASRTSGRCNEQFF. CDR3 coding DNA: TGCGCCAGCAGAACTAGCGGGAGGTGCAATGAGCAGTTCTTC.